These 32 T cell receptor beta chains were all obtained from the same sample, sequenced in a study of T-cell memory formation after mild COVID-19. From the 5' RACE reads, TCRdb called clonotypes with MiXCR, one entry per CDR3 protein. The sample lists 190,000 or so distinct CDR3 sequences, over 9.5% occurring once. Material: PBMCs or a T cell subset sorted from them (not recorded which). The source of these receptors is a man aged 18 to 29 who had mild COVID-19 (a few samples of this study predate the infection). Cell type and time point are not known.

CDR3 sequence (DNA): TGCGCCAGCAGCTCTACTAGCGGGGGGGCAGAGCAGTTCTTC. It codes for CASSSTSGGAEQFF. The chain carries TRBV5-1 and TRBJ2-1; 13 bases align to TRBD2. In germline, CDR1 is SGHRS, CDR2 YFSETQ. Losses at the gene ends were 3 bases for V and 10 bases for J; bases not matched to a gene: 4. CDR3 size: 14 residues.

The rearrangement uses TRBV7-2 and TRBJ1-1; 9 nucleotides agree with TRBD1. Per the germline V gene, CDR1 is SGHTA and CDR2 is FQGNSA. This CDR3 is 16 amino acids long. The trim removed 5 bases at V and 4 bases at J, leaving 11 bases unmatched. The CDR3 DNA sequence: TGTGCCAGCAGCCCTTTCATGACAGGGGGAGGCACTGAAGCTTTCTTT. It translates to CASSPFMTGGGTEAFF. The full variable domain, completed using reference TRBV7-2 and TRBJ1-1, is GAGVSQSPSNKVTEKGKDVELRCDPISGHTALYWYRQSLGQGLEFLIYFQGNSAPDKSGLPSDRFSAERTGGSVSTLTIQRTQQEDSAVYLCASSPFMTGGGTEAFFGQGTRLTVV.

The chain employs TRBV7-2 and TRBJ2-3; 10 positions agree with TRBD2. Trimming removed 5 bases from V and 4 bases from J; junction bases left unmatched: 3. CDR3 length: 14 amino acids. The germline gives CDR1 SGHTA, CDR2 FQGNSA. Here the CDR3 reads CASSRSGGPDTQYF. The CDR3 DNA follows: TGTGCCAGCAGCCGTAGCGGGGGGCCAGATACGCAGTATTTT. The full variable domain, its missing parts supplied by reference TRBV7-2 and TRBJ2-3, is GAGVSQSPSNKVTEKGKDVELRCDPISGHTALYWYRQSLGQGLEFLIYFQGNSAPDKSGLPSDRFSAERTGGSVSTLTIQRTQQEDSAVYLCASSRSGGPDTQYFGPGTRLTVL.

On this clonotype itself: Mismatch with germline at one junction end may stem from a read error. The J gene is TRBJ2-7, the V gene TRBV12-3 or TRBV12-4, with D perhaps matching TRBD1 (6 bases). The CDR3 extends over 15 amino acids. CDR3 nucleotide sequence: TGTGCCAGCATTTTACAGGGCGCCGACTCCTACGAGCAGTACTTC. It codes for CASILQGADSYEQYF.

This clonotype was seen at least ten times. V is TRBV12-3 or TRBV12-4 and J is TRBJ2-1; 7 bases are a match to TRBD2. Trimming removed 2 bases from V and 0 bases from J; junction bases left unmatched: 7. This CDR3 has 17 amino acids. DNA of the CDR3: TGTGCCAGCAGTTTAAGGGGAGCGGGGAGCTCCTACAATGAGCAGTTCTTC. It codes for CASSLRGAGSSYNEQFF.

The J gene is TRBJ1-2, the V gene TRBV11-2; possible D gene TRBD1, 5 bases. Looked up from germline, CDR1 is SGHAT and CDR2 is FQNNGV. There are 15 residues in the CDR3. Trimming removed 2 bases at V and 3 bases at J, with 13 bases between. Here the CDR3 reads CASSLIRSGHYGYTF. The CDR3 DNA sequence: TGTGCCAGCAGCTTAATAAGGTCAGGGCACTATGGCTACACCTTC.

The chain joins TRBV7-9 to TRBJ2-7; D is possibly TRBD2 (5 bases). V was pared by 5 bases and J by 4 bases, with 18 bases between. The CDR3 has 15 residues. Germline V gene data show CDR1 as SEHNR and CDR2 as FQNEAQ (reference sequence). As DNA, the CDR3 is TGTGCCAGCAGCCCAGAGGGCATATCCTATTACGAGCAGTACTTC. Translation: CASSPEGISYYEQYF.

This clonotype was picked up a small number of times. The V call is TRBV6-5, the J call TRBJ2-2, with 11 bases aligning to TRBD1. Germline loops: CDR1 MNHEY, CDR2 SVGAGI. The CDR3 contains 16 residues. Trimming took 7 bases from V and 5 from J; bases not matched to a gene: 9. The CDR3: CASTFGTGGVTGELFF. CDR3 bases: TGTGCCAGCACCTTTGGGACAGGGGGAGTAACCGGGGAGCTGTTTTTT.

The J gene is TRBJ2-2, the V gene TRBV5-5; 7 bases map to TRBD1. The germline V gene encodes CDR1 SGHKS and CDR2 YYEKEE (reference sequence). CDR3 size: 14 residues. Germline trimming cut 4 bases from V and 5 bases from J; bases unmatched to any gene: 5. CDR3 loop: CASSLDRRTGELFF. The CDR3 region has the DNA TGTGCCAGCAGCCTGGACAGGCGAACCGGGGAGCTGTTTTTT.

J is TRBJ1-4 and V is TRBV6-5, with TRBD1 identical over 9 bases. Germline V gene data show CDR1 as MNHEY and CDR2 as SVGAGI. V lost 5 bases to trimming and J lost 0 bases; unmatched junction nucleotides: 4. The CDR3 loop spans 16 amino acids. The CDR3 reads CASSRGQGTTNEKLFF. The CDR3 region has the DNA TGTGCCAGCAGTCGCGGACAGGGGACAACTAATGAAAAACTGTTTTTT.

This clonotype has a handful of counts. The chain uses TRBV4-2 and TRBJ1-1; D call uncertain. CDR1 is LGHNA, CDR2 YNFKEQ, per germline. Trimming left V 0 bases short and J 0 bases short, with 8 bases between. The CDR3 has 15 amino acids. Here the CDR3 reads CASSQDGQLNTEAFF. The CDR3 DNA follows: TGTGCCAGCAGCCAAGATGGGCAGCTGAACACTGAAGCTTTCTTT.

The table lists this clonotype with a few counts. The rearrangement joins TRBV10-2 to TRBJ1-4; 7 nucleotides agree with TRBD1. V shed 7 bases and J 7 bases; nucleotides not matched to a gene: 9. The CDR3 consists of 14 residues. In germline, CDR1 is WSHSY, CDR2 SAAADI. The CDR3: CASKGGAWGEKLFF. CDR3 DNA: TGCGCCAGCAAAGGGGGCGCTTGGGGTGAAAAACTGTTTTTT.

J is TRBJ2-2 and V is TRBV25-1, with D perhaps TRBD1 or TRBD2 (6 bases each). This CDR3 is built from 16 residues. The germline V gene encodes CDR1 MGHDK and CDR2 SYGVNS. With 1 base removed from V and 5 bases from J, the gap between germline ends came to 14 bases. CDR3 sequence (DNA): TGTGCCAGCAGTGAATGGAGGGGGAGCCAAACCGGGGAGCTGTTTTTT. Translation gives CASSEWRGSQTGELFF.

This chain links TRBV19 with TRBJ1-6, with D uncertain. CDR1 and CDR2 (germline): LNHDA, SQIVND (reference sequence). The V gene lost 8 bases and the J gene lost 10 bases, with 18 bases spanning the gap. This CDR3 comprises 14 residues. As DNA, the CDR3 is TGTGCCAGTGGAACGTGGAACGTTATCTCACCCCTCCACTTT. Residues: CASGTWNVISPLHF.

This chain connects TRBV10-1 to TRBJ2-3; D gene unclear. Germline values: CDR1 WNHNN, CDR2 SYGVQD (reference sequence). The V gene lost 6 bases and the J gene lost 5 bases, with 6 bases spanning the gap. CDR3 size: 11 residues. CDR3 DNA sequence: TGCGCCAGCAGCAATCAAGATACGCAGTATTTT. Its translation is CASSNQDTQYF.

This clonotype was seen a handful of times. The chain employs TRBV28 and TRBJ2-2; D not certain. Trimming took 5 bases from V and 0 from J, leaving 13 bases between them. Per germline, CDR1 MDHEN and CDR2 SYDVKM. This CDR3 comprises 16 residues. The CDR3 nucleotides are TGTGCCAGCAGTCACTTGATGGGCGCGAACACCGGGGAGCTGTTTTTT. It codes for CASSHLMGANTGELFF.

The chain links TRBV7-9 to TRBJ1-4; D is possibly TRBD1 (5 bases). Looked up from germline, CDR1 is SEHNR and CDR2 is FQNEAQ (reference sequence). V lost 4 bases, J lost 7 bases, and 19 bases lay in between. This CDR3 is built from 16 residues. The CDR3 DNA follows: TGTGCCAGCAGCTCCTACCCAGAAGCGGGGGTTGAAAAACTGTTTTTT. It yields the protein CASSSYPEAGVEKLFF.

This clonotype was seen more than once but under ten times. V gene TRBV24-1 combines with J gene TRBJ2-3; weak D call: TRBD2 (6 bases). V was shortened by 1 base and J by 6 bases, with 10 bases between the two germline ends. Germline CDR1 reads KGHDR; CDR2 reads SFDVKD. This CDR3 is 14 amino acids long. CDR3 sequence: CATSDFGGADTQYF. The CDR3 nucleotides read TGTGCCACCAGTGATTTCGGGGGAGCCGATACGCAGTATTTT.

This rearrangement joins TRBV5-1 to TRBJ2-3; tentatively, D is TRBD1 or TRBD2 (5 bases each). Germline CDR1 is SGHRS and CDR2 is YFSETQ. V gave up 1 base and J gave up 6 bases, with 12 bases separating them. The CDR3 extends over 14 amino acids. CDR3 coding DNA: TGCGCCAGCAGCTTGTCCGGGGCCGGGGATACGCAGTATTTT. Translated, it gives CASSLSGAGDTQYF.

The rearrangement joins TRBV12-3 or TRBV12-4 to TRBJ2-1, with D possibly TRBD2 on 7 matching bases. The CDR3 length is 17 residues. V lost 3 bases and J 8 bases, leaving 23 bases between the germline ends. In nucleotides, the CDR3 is TGTGCCAGCAGTTTTTGGGGCGGGGGACTCCCAGGGGATGAGCAGTTCTTC. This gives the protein CASSFWGGGLPGDEQFF.

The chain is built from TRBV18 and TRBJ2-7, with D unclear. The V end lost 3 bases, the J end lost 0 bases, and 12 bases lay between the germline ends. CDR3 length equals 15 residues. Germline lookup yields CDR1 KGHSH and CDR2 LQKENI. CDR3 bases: TGTGCCAGCTCACCTGGAACCTCAAACTCCTACGAGCAGTACTTC. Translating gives CASSPGTSNSYEQYF.

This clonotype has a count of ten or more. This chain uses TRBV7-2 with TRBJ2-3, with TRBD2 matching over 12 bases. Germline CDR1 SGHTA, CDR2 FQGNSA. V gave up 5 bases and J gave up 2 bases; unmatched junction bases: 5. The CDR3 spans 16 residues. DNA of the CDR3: TGTGCCAGCAGCCTCGCTAGCGGGGGGGCCACAGATACGCAGTATTTT. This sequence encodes CASSLASGGATDTQYF.

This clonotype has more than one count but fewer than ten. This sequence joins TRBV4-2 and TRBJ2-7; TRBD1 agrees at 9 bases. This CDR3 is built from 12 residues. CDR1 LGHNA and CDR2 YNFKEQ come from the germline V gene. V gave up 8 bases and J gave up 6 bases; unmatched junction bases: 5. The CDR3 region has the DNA TGTGCCAGCCCCGGGACAGGGTCCGAGCAGTACTTC. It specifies CASPGTGSEQYF.

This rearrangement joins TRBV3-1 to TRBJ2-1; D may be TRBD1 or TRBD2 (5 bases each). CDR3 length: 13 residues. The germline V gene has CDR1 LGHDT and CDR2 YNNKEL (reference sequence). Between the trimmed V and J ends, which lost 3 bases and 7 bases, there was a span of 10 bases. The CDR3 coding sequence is TGTGCCAGCAGCCAGATGAGGGGAAATGAGCAGTTCTTC. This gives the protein CASSQMRGNEQFF.

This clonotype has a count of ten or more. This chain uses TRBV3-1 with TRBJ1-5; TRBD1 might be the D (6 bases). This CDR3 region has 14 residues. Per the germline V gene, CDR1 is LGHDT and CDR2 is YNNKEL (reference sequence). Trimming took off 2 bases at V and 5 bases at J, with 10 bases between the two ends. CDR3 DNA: TGTGCCAGCAGCCAATCGGACAGTGATCAGCCCCAGCATTTT. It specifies CASSQSDSDQPQHF.

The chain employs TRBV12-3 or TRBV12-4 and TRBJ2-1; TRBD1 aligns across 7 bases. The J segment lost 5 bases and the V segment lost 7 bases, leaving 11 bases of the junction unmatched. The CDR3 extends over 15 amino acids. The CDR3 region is CASNPAGDRNNEQFF. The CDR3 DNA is TGTGCCAGCAACCCCGCAGGGGACAGAAACAATGAGCAGTTCTTC.

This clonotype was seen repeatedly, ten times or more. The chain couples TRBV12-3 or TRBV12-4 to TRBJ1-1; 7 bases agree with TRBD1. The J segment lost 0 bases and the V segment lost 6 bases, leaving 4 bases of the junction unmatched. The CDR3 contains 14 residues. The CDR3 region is CASSRQGVNTEAFF. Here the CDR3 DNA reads TGTGCCAGCAGCCGACAGGGTGTGAACACTGAAGCTTTCTTT.

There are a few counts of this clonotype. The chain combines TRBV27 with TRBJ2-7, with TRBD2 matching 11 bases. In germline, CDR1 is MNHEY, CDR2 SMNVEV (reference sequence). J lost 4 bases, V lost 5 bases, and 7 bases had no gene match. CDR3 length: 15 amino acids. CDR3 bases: TGTGCCAGCAGTCCCACTAGCGGGGGATCGTACGAGCAGTACGTC. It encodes CASSPTSGGSYEQYV.

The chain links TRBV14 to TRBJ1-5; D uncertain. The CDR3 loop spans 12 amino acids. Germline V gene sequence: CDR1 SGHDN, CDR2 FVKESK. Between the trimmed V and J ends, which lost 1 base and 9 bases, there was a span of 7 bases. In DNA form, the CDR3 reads TGTGCCAGCAGCCAAGGGGTCGCGCCCCAGCATTTT. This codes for CASSQGVAPQHF.

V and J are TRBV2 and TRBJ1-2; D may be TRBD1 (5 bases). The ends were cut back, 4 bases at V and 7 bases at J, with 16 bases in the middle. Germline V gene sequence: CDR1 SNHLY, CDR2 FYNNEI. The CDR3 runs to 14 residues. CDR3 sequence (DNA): TGTGCCAGCAGTGTACGTGGGAGGGGAGGTGGCTACACCTTC. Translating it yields CASSVRGRGGGYTF.

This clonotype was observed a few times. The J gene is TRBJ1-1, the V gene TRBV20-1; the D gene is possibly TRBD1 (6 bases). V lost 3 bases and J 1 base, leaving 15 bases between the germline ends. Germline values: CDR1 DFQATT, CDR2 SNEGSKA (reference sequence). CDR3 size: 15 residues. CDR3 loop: CSASGYGRGNTEAFF. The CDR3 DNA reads TGCAGTGCTAGCGGGTATGGCAGGGGGAACACTGAAGCTTTCTTT.

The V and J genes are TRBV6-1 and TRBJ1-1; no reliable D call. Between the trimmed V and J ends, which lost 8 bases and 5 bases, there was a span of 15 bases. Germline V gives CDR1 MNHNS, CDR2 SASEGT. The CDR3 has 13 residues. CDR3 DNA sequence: TGTGCCAGCTATAGCGGACGACTAACTGAAGCTTTCTTT. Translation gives CASYSGRLTEAFF.